This T cell receptor beta chain was documented in a study of cytomegalovirus exposure and HLA in healthy donors. This clone was seen once. Antigen: not known. Findings of the study overall: V segments that were indistinguishable, TRBV6-2 and TRBV6-3 among them, were omitted from analysis.

Germline-derived CDR1 and CDR2 are SGHTA and FQGNSA. Trimming removed 2 bases at V and 0 bases at J, with 13 bases between. This CDR3 region has 16 residues. The PCR made use of 60 Vbeta and 13 Jbeta primers. Here immunoSEQ multiplex PCR was the method, and the copy in TCRdb shows in-frame clones only, minus some. The table includes some 160,000 clones, approximately 86% detected once. The V and J genes are TRBV7-2 and TRBJ1-2; D remains ambiguous. The sample consisted of PBMCs. The receptor was derived from a woman under 30 in good health and CMV-seronegative. The CDR3 is CASSLSPRQPNYGYTF. The CDR3 coding sequence is TGTGCCAGCAGCTTAAGCCCCAGGCAGCCTAACTATGGCTACACCTTC.